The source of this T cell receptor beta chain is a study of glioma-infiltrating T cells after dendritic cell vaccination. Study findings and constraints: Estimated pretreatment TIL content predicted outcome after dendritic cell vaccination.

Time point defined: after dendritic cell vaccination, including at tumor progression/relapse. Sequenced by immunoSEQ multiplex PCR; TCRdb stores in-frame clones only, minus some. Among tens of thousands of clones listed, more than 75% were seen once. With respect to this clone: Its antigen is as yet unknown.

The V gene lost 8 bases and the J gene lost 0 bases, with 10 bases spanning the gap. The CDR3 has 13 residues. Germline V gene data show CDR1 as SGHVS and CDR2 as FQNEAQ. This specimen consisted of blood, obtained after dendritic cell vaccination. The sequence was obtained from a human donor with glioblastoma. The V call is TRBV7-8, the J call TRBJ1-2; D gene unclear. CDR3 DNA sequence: TGTGCCAGCGGGCAGGCAGCTAACTATGGCTACACCTTC. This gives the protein CASGQAANYGYTF.